The subject of this entry is one T cell receptor beta chain. Its antigen is unidentified. In making TCR beta libraries, quantitative 5'-RACE with molecular barcodes was used. TCRdb processed the 5' RACE reads anew with MiXCR; each CDR3 protein has one entry. The sample holds some 700,000 distinct CDR3 sequences; 15% to 20% are singletons and the top ten take about a fifth. The data originate from a study of CD8 T cells in ankylosing spondylitis. Whole-study findings and limits: Matched ankylosing spondylitis synovial fluid reportedly contained a significantly enriched population of disease-linked clones. Blood from ankylosing spondylitis patients appeared to carry a characteristic roughly 8-variant TCR beta motif. Both synovial fluid and blood in reactive arthritis had previously been reported to carry some motif variants.

V lost 7 bases, J lost 1 base, and 12 bases lay in between. Looked up from germline, CDR1 is DFQATT and CDR2 is SNEGSKA (reference sequence). The CDR3 has 13 amino acids. This sequence was found in a male donor with ankylosing spondylitis. The source material was blood, either unsorted or a sorted T cell fraction (not recorded which). This chain uses TRBV20-1 with TRBJ2-3; D may be TRBD1 or TRBD2 (5 bases each). Here the CDR3 reads CSEVGRGTDTQYF. The CDR3 DNA reads TGCAGTGAGGTGGGGCGGGGCACAGATACGCAGTATTTT.